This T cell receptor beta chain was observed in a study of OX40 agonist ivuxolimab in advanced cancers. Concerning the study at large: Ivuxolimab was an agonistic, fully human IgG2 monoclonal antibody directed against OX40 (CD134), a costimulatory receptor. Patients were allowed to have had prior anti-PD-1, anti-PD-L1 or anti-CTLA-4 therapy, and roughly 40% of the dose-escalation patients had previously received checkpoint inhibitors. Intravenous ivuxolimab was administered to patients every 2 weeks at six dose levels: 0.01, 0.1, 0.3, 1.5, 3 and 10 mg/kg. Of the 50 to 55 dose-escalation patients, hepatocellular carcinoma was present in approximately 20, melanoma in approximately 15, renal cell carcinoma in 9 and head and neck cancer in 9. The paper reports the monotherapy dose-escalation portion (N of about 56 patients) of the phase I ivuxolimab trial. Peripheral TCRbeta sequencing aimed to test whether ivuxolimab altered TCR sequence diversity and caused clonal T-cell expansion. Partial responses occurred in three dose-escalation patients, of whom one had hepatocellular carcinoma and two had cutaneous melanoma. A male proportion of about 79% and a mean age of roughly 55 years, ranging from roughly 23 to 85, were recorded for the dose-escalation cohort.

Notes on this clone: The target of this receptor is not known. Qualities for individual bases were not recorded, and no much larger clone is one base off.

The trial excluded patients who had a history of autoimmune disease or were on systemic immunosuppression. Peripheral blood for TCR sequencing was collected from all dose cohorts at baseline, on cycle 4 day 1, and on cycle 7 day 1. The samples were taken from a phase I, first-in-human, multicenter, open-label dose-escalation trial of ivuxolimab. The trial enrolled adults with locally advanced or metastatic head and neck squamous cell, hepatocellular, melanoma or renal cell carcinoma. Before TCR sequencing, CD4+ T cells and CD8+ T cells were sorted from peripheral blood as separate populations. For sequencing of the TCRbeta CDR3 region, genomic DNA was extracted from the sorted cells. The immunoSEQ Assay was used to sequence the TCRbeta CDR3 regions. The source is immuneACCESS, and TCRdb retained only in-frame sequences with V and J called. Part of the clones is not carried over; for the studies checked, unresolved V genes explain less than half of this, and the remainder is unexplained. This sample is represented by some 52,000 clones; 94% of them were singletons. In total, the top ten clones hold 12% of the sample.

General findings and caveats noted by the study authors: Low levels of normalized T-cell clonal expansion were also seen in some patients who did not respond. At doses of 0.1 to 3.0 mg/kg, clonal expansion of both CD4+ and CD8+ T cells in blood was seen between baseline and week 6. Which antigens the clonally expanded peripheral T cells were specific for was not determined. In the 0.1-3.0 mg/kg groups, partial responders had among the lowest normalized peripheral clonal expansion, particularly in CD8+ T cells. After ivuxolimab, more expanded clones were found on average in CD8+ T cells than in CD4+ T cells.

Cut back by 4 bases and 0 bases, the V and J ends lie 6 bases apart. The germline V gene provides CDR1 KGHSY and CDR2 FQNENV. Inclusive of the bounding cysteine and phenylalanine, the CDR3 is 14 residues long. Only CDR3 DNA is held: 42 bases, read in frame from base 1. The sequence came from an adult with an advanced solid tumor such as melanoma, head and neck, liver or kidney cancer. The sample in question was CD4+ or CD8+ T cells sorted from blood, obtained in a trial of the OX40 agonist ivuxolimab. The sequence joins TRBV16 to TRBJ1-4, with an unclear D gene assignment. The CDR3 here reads CASSPGTTNEKLFF. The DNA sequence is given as TGTGCCAGCAGCCCCGGCACAACTAATGAAAAACTGTTTTTT.